The 30 T cell receptor beta chains presented below share a single source sample, sequenced in a study of CD8 T cells in ankylosing spondylitis. TCRdb used MiXCR to reprocess the 5' RACE reads, holding one entry per CDR3 protein. The sample records fewer than 250,000 distinct CDR3 sequences, roughly a tenth being singletons. The material sequenced was blood, either unsorted or a sorted T cell fraction (not recorded which). These receptors came from a male donor with ankylosing spondylitis or in good health (not recorded which).

The rearrangement joins TRBV7-2 to TRBJ2-6; D is unclear. V lost 0 bases, J lost 0 bases, and 9 bases lay in between. CDR3 length: 17 residues. The germline gives CDR1 SGHTA, CDR2 FQGNSA. CDR3 in DNA: TGTGCCAGCAGCTTAGCAGAGTGGGGCTCTGGGGCCAACGTCCTGACTTTC. It codes for CASSLAEWGSGANVLTF. The complete variable domain, with remaining parts taken from reference TRBV7-2 and TRBJ2-6, reads GAGVSQSPSNKVTEKGKDVELRCDPISGHTALYWYRQSLGQGLEFLIYFQGNSAPDKSGLPSDRFSAERTGGSVSTLTIQRTQQEDSAVYLCASSLAEWGSGANVLTFGAGSRLTVL.

This clonotype has a count of ten or more. The chain links TRBV7-9 to TRBJ2-1, with unresolved D. The CDR3 runs to 10 residues. CDR1 is SEHNR and CDR2 is FQNEAQ in the germline V gene (reference sequence). Trimming removed 5 bases from V and 6 bases from J, with 2 bases in between. The CDR3 nucleotides are TGTGCCAGCAGCGGCAATGAGCAGTTCTTC. Translated, it gives CASSGNEQFF.

This clonotype was detected ten times or more. The chain carries TRBV10-2 and TRBJ1-6; 10 bases line up with TRBD1. The V segment lost 1 base and the J segment 12 bases; nucleotides outside the gene matches: 15. This CDR3 has 18 amino acids. The germline V gene encodes CDR1 WSHSY and CDR2 SAAADI. Written as DNA, the CDR3 is TGCGCCAGCAGTGAGTTCACTCCGGGACAGGGGAGTCATGAACCCCTCCACTTT. It encodes CASSEFTPGQGSHEPLHF.

This clonotype was recorded at least ten times. The rearrangement uses TRBV5-1 and TRBJ2-3; TRBD2 matches 8 bases. This CDR3 region has 16 residues. The V and J ends lost 7 bases and 2 bases, in that order; junction bases with no gene match: 12. Germline V gene data show CDR1 as SGHRS and CDR2 as YFSETQ. As DNA, the CDR3 is TGCGCCAGCTCAGTCCCGGAGCGGGGGACCACAGATACGCAGTATTTT. Amino acid sequence: CASSVPERGTTDTQYF.

This clonotype appeared a few times. The rearrangement joins TRBV20-1 to TRBJ2-3; D remains unclear. Germline CDR1 reads DFQATT; CDR2 reads SNEGSKA (reference sequence). Trimming removed 6 bases at V and 6 bases at J, with 10 bases between. The CDR3 extends over 11 amino acids. DNA for the CDR3: TGCAGTGCCAGCCCCCGGGATACGCAGTATTTT. Translating it yields CSASPRDTQYF.

This clonotype was picked up a small number of times. The V call is TRBV12-3 or TRBV12-4, the J call TRBJ1-5, with D possibly being TRBD1 (5 bases). CDR3 length equals 16 residues. The V gene lost 6 bases and the J gene lost 0 bases, with 15 bases spanning the gap. This CDR3 reads CASSKHYGGSNQPQHF. In nucleotides, the CDR3 is TGTGCCAGCAGCAAACACTATGGGGGTAGCAATCAGCCCCAGCATTTT.

This chain links TRBV13 with TRBJ2-2; D might be TRBD1 or TRBD2, each matching 5 bases. Germline assignment: CDR1 PRHDT and CDR2 FYEKMQ (reference sequence). CDR3 length equals 13 residues. Trimming shortened V by 11 bases and J by 0 bases, and 10 bases separated the two germline ends. CDR3: CAGGTTNTGELFF. The CDR3 coding sequence is TGTGCCGGGGGTACTACGAACACCGGGGAGCTGTTTTTT.

This clonotype was counted at least ten times. The V and J genes are TRBV16 and TRBJ1-2; D might be TRBD1 (5 bases). The CDR3 totals 17 residues. CDR1 is KGHSY and CDR2 is FQNENV in the germline V gene. Trimming left V 0 bases short and J 0 bases short, with 14 bases between. DNA for the CDR3: TGTGCCAGCAGCCAATCCCCGCAGGGCTTAACTAACTATGGCTACACCTTC. Amino acids: CASSQSPQGLTNYGYTF.

In its sample, this clonotype was seen many times. The CDR3 is CASSEGENEQFF. As DNA, the CDR3 is TGCGCCAGCAGCGAGGGGGAGAATGAGCAGTTCTTC. The gene calls are TRBV5-1 and TRBJ2-1; TRBD1 is a possible D gene (6 bases). This CDR3 comprises 12 residues. Germline loops: CDR1 SGHRS, CDR2 YFSETQ. V shed 4 bases and J shed 7 bases, with 9 bases lying between them.

This clonotype was observed many times. The genes are TRBV18 and TRBJ2-2, with TRBD2 matching over 9 bases. This CDR3 contains 17 residues. J gave up 6 bases and V 6 bases, and 14 bases lay outside the gene matches. CDR1 is KGHSH, CDR2 LQKENI, per germline. As DNA, the CDR3 is TGTGCCAGCTCCCCCCGTGCCGCTAGCGGGGTCGCCGGGGAGCTGTTTTTT. It yields the protein CASSPRAASGVAGELFF.

This clonotype was observed a handful of times. The chain uses TRBV5-1 and TRBJ1-1; D is uncertain. The CDR3 is 18 amino acids. Trimming pared 0 bases from V and 0 bases from J, leaving 18 bases between. Germline V gives CDR1 SGHRS, CDR2 YFSETQ. CDR3 in DNA: TGCGCCAGCAGCTTGGGGCCCGGCGGGGTAACACTGAACACTGAAGCTTTCTTT. Translation: CASSLGPGGVTLNTEAFF.

Here the CDR3 reads CATSEPAGHSNTGELFF. The CDR3 DNA reads TGTGCCACCAGTGAACCAGCGGGACACTCGAACACCGGGGAGCTGTTTTTT. The chain combines TRBV24-1 with TRBJ2-2; possible D gene TRBD2, 7 bases. CDR3 length equals 17 residues. Trimming took off 4 bases at V and 0 bases at J, with 14 bases between the two ends. The germline CDR1 and CDR2 sequences are KGHDR and SFDVKD.

The chain links TRBV29-1 to TRBJ2-3; no reliable D call. From germline, CDR1 is SQVTM and CDR2 ANQGSEA. V shed 4 bases and J shed 5 bases, with 7 bases lying between them. CDR3 length: 11 residues. CDR3 amino acids: CSVAVEDTQYF. The CDR3 DNA is TGCAGCGTTGCGGTGGAAGATACGCAGTATTTT.

This clonotype was detected ten times or more. The chain carries TRBV7-9 and TRBJ2-5; TRBD1 agrees at 10 bases. With 3 bases clipped from V and 2 bases from J, the junction kept 3 bases outside the gene matches. Germline loops: CDR1 SEHNR, CDR2 FQNEAQ (reference sequence). The CDR3 extends over 15 amino acids. In DNA form, the CDR3 reads TGTGCCAGCAGCTTCGGGACAGGGGTACAAGAGACCCAGTACTTC. It yields the protein CASSFGTGVQETQYF.

This clonotype was seen ten or more times. The V and J genes are TRBV6-6 and TRBJ2-5; D not certain. Trimming took off 6 bases at V and 3 bases at J, with 11 bases between the two ends. The CDR3 loop spans 13 amino acids. Germline CDR1 and CDR2: MNHNY and SVGAGI (reference sequence). The DNA of the CDR3 is TGTGCCAGCAGGGACGGTGGGAAAGAGACCCAGTACTTC. This translates into CASRDGGKETQYF.

V usage is TRBV29-1 and J usage is TRBJ2-3; 11 nucleotides line up with TRBD2. Germline V gene data show CDR1 as SQVTM and CDR2 as ANQGSEA. The CDR3 consists of 15 residues. V gave up 5 bases and J gave up 7 bases; unmatched junction bases: 11. The CDR3: CSVSSSTSGVNTQYF. The CDR3 region has the DNA TGCAGCGTTTCTTCTTCGACTAGCGGGGTAAATACGCAGTATTTT.

In its sample, this clonotype was seen many times. The chain is built from TRBV7-2 and TRBJ2-1; 10 nucleotides line up with TRBD2. V dropped 4 bases and J dropped 3; count of bases not matched to a gene: 6. The CDR3 totals 16 residues. CDR1 is SGHTA and CDR2 is FQGNSA in the germline V gene. DNA for the CDR3: TGTGCCAGCAGCTCCCAAAGCGGGGGGGACTACAATGAGCAGTTCTTC. Residues: CASSSQSGGDYNEQFF.

This clonotype has at least ten counts. The V gene is TRBV29-1, the J gene TRBJ2-5; weak D call: TRBD1 (5 bases). Per the germline V gene, CDR1 is SQVTM and CDR2 is ANQGSEA. This CDR3 has 13 residues. V lost 3 bases to trimming and J lost 5 bases, with 13 bases between them. In nucleotides, the CDR3 is TGCAGCGTTGAGAGGTGGGGCGCGGAGACCCAGTACTTC. Amino acids: CSVERWGAETQYF.

The table lists this clonotype with many counts. The chain uses TRBV6-1 and TRBJ1-1, with 9 bases matching TRBD1. The CDR3 sequence is 15 residues long. CDR1 MNHNS and CDR2 SASEGT come from the germline V gene. J gave up 8 bases and V 6 bases, and 13 bases lay outside the gene matches. CDR3 sequence: CASSREPGQGLEAFF. In DNA form, the CDR3 reads TGTGCCAGCAGCCGAGAACCGGGACAGGGATTGGAAGCTTTCTTT.

Ten or more counts support this clonotype. This rearrangement joins TRBV12-3 or TRBV12-4 to TRBJ1-1, with unresolved D. This CDR3 spans 12 amino acids. V lost 5 bases and J lost 11, with 15 bases in between. CDR3 loop: CASSRGLSKAFF. CDR3 bases: TGTGCCAGCAGTAGAGGACTTTCGAAGGCTTTCTTT.

A note on this clonotype: One base away lies a much larger clone, so this may be a sequencing read error. The chain has TRBV20-1 and TRBJ2-3; 8 positions agree with TRBD2. Germline assignment: CDR1 DFQATT and CDR2 SNEGSKA (reference sequence). The CDR3 runs 17 residues. V trimming: 0 bases; J trimming: 0 bases; junction bases outside the gene matches: 8. CDR3 DNA sequence: TGCAGTGCTAGAGATCGGCTAGCGGGTTCTAGCACAGATACGCAGTATTTT. Encoded protein: CSARDRLAGSSTDTQYF.

This clonotype was found many times. As DNA, the CDR3 is TGCAGTGGAGGGGAGGGGATTGAGCAGTTCTTC. This codes for CSGGEGIEQFF. The rearrangement links TRBV20-1 to TRBJ2-1, with 7 nucleotides matching TRBD2. Germline CDR1 is DFQATT and CDR2 is SNEGSKA (reference sequence). The ends lost 7 bases at V and 9 bases at J; junction bases unmatched: 6. This CDR3 has 11 residues.

This clonotype was observed once. A much bigger clone sits one base away, suggesting this may be a read error. V is TRBV24-1 and J is TRBJ1-5, with a possible D match to TRBD1 (6 bases). Germline V gene lookup returns CDR1 KGHDR and CDR2 SFDVKD. This CDR3 is built from 12 residues. V gave up 3 bases and J gave up 8 bases, with 7 bases separating them. CDR3 sequence (DNA): TGTGCCACCAGTGATGAGGGGGAGCCCCAGCATTTT. Amino acids: CATSDEGEPQHF.

This clonotype was seen more than once but under ten times. This chain links TRBV7-2 with TRBJ1-4; no clear D gene. This CDR3 has 15 amino acids. V shed 7 bases and J shed 6 bases, with 18 bases lying between them. Germline lookup yields CDR1 SGHTA and CDR2 FQGNSA. In DNA form, the CDR3 reads TGTGCCAGCACCCCCTCCGGACGGAGCCATGAAAAACTGTTTTTT. This gives the protein CASTPSGRSHEKLFF.

This clonotype was counted at least ten times. J is TRBJ1-4 and V is TRBV7-2, with 8 bases aligning to TRBD1. The V and J ends lost 5 bases and 7 bases, in that order; junction bases with no gene match: 9. Germline values: CDR1 SGHTA, CDR2 FQGNSA. The CDR3 spans 15 residues. The CDR3 protein is CASSSTGGGSEKLFF. CDR3 DNA: TGTGCCAGCAGCAGCACAGGGGGAGGAAGTGAAAAACTGTTTTTT.

This clonotype has a count of ten or more. The chain links TRBV7-2 to TRBJ1-6; 7 bases map to TRBD1. Germline CDR1 reads SGHTA; CDR2 reads FQGNSA. CDR3 length: 15 amino acids. Trimming at V came to 5 bases and at J to 9 bases, leaving 10 bases not matched to a gene. The CDR3 bases are TGTGCCAGCAGCCTAAACCCAGGGGGAGGTTCACCCCTCCACTTT. It specifies CASSLNPGGGSPLHF.

This clonotype showed up many times. The V gene is TRBV7-9, the J gene TRBJ1-5; unclear D gene. Germline V gene lookup returns CDR1 SEHNR and CDR2 FQNEAQ (reference sequence). CDR3 length: 14 amino acids. V lost 4 bases and J 0 bases, leaving 7 bases between the germline ends. As DNA, the CDR3 is TGTGCCAGCAGCTCAACATATAGCAATCAGCCCCAGCATTTT. This gives the protein CASSSTYSNQPQHF.

This clonotype was seen many times. This sequence joins TRBV28 and TRBJ1-5; a weak D match, TRBD1 (6 bases). The CDR3 length is 14 residues. Germline CDR1 is MDHEN and CDR2 is SYDVKM. Trimming shortened V by 5 bases and J by 3 bases, and 11 bases separated the two germline ends. The CDR3 protein is CASSQTGTNQPQHF. The CDR3 DNA is TGTGCCAGCAGTCAGACAGGTACCAATCAGCCCCAGCATTTT.

In this sample, this clonotype turned up many times. The chain links TRBV25-1 to TRBJ2-2; 9 nucleotides agree with TRBD1. Trimming removed 7 bases from V and 3 bases from J; junction bases left unmatched: 3. This CDR3 has 14 residues. The germline V gene has CDR1 MGHDK and CDR2 SYGVNS. CDR3 in amino acids: CASTRTGDTGELFF. The CDR3 DNA reads TGTGCCAGCACACGGACAGGGGACACCGGGGAGCTGTTTTTT.

J is TRBJ2-7 and V is TRBV29-1; D uncertain. Germline V gene sequence: CDR1 SQVTM, CDR2 ANQGSEA. The CDR3 is made up of 12 amino acids. Trimming pared 5 bases from V and 2 bases from J, leaving 10 bases between. CDR3 coding DNA: TGCAGCGTTCATCTAAACACCTACGAGCAGTACTTC. As protein: CSVHLNTYEQYF.